The 11 T cell receptor beta chains presented below share a single source sample, sequenced in a study of blood T cell repertoires in COVID-19. The assay was immunoSEQ multiplex PCR, and TCRdb's table has in-frame clones only and misses some. The sample has about 160,000 clones, around 74% seen once. The sample taken for sequencing was peripheral blood. Every receptor here comes from a woman aged 60-70 years with COVID-19, enrolled during active disease.

The chain joins TRBV5-6 to TRBJ1-6; 7 bases agree with TRBD1. CDR3 length equals 14 residues. V trimming: 4 bases; J trimming: 7 bases; junction bases outside the gene matches: 5. CDR1 is SGHDT and CDR2 is YYEEEE in the germline V gene. CDR3 amino acids: CASSRQGNNSPLHF. The CDR3, as DNA: TGTGCCAGCAGCCGACAGGGAAACAATTCACCCCTCCACTTT.

The chain is built from TRBV2 and TRBJ2-5, with D maybe TRBD1 (5 bases). The V end lost 7 bases, the J end lost 2 bases, and 20 bases lay between the germline ends. The CDR3 extends over 16 amino acids. Germline V CDR1 and CDR2: SNHLY, FYNNEI. The chain's CDR3 is CASIPKRAGIQETQYF. CDR3 DNA sequence: TGTGCCAGCATCCCCAAAAGGGCAGGGATTCAAGAGACCCAGTACTTC.

The chain combines TRBV3-1 (or the pseudogene TRBV3-2) with TRBJ2-1, with 9 bases identical to TRBD1. The CDR3 totals 13 residues. Germline V gene data show CDR1 as LGHDT and CDR2 as YNNKEL (reference sequence). V trimming: 6 bases; J trimming: 7 bases; junction bases outside the gene matches: 4. The CDR3 loop is CASSRDRVNEQFF. CDR3 nucleotides: TGTGCCAGCAGTCGGGACAGGGTGAATGAGCAGTTCTTC.

The chain has TRBV9 and TRBJ1-1; maybe TRBD1 (5 bases). Trimming shortened V by 0 bases and J by 12 bases, and 15 bases separated the two germline ends. The CDR3 runs to 13 residues. Germline CDR1 is SGDLS and CDR2 is YYNGEE. The CDR3, as DNA: TGTGCCAGCAGCGTAGAGGCTGAGGGGAGGTCTTTCTTT. Translating gives CASSVEAEGRSFF.

The V call is TRBV6-5, the J call TRBJ1-1, with 10 bases aligning to TRBD1. The CDR3 length is 15 residues. Germline V gene lookup returns CDR1 MNHEY and CDR2 SVGAGI. V lost 6 bases and J lost 5; bases outside the gene matches: 9. The CDR3 region is CASRQDRGRWTEAFF. The CDR3 DNA sequence: TGTGCCAGCAGACAAGACAGGGGGCGATGGACTGAAGCTTTCTTT.

The rearrangement uses TRBV19 and TRBJ2-3; the match to TRBD2 covers 10 bases. This CDR3 is built from 20 residues. V lost 11 bases to trimming and J lost 2 bases; unmatched junction nucleotides: 25. CDR1 is LNHDA, CDR2 SQIVND, per germline (reference sequence). As DNA, the CDR3 is TGTGCCTCCTCGCGAAGGGTTAGTCAGCGGGAGGGCCTGGTCACAGATACGCAGTATTTT. Protein sequence: CASSRRVSQREGLVTDTQYF.

This clone was seen more than once but under ten times. V and J are TRBV2 and TRBJ1-5; 11 bases fit TRBD1. This CDR3 is 15 amino acids long. The germline gives CDR1 SNHLY, CDR2 FYNNEI. V trimming: 7 bases; J trimming: 6 bases; junction bases outside the gene matches: 8. In DNA, the CDR3 is TGTGCCAGCACAACGGACGGGACAGGGGGTCAGCCCCAGCATTTT. Translation gives CASTTDGTGGQPQHF.

Here the CDR3 reads CASSMGQAGNEQFF. As DNA, the CDR3 is TGTGCCAGTAGTATGGGACAGGCGGGCAATGAGCAGTTCTTC. The rearrangement links TRBV19 to TRBJ2-1; 8 bases match TRBD1. J lost 6 bases, V lost 3 bases, and 4 bases had no gene match. The CDR3 has 14 amino acids. Germline lookup yields CDR1 LNHDA and CDR2 SQIVND (reference sequence).

The CDR3 spells CAINGTGGRIAKNIQYF. The CDR3 DNA reads as TGTGCCATCAACGGGACAGGGGGTAGGATAGCCAAAAACATTCAGTACTTC. This chain links TRBV10-3 with TRBJ2-4, with TRBD1 identical over 11 bases. The CDR3 sequence is 17 residues long. Germline CDR1 ENHRY, CDR2 SYGVKD. The V gene end was trimmed by 7 bases and the J gene end by 0 bases; junction bases not matched to a gene: 8.

CDR3 sequence: CATSDTGSAYEQYF. CDR3 DNA sequence: TGTGCCACCAGTGATACAGGGTCCGCCTACGAGCAGTACTTC. V is TRBV24-1 and J is TRBJ2-7; weak D call: TRBD1 (6 bases). Germline V CDR1 and CDR2: KGHDR, SFDVKD. The CDR3 consists of 14 residues. The ends were cut back, 3 bases at V and 2 bases at J, with 10 bases in the middle.

The DNA of the CDR3 is TGCGCCAGCAGTGAGACCCAGGAGACCCAGTACTTC. Translated, it gives CASSETQETQYF. The chain recombines TRBV10-1 with TRBJ2-5; D not resolved. CDR1 WNHNN and CDR2 SYGVQD come from the germline V gene (reference sequence). Trimming pared 2 bases from V and 5 bases from J, leaving 6 bases between. The CDR3 covers 12 residues.